Shown below are 29 T cell receptor beta chains from a single sample sequenced in a study of identical twins. TCRdb used MiXCR to reprocess the 5' RACE reads, holding one entry per CDR3 protein. This sample yields 510,000 or so distinct CDR3 sequences, of which 12% to 15% are seen a single time; 0.44% belongs to the top ten. These data are also associated with another study on yellow fever vaccine responses in identical twins.

The specimen sequenced was CD4+ T cells sorted from blood. Every receptor here comes from a young woman in good health.

This rearrangement joins TRBV9 to TRBJ2-1; 11 bases fit TRBD2. Germline lookup yields CDR1 SGDLS and CDR2 YYNGEE. This CDR3 spans 15 amino acids. V trimming: 2 bases; J trimming: 2 bases; junction bases outside the gene matches: 0. CDR3 nucleotide sequence: TGTGCCAGCAGCGTTAGCGGGAGGGCCTACAATGAGCAGTTCTTC. Its protein product is CASSVSGRAYNEQFF.

This sequence joins TRBV7-2 and TRBJ1-1; D call uncertain. Per the germline V gene, CDR1 is SGHTA and CDR2 is FQGNSA. This CDR3 has 13 residues. The V and J ends lost 5 bases and 10 bases respectively, with 17 bases between them. CDR3 region: CASSLRPTPRAFF. For the CDR3, the DNA is TGTGCCAGCAGCCTAAGGCCAACCCCCCGAGCTTTCTTT.

The rearrangement uses TRBV27 and TRBJ1-1; D not certain. The CDR3 is made up of 13 amino acids. Germline V gene sequence: CDR1 MNHEY, CDR2 SMNVEV (reference sequence). V was cut by 4 bases and J by 0 bases, with 6 bases left in between. CDR3 bases: TGTGCCAGCAGTTCCACCATGAACACTGAAGCTTTCTTT. Its translation is CASSSTMNTEAFF.

This clonotype was picked up a small number of times. The genes are TRBV7-2 and TRBJ2-7; possibly TRBD1 for D (5 bases). The CDR3 runs to 15 residues. Deletions cut 1 base from V and 2 bases from J, with 12 bases between. Per the germline V gene, CDR1 is SGHTA and CDR2 is FQGNSA. CDR3: CASSLDPWGAYEQYV. The CDR3 DNA is TGTGCCAGCAGCTTAGATCCCTGGGGCGCCTACGAGCAGTACGTC.

The chain employs TRBV6-1 and TRBJ1-6, with D tentatively TRBD1 (5 bases). The CDR3 sequence is 16 residues long. V dropped 8 bases and J dropped 9 bases, with 23 bases sitting between them. In germline, CDR1 is MNHNS, CDR2 SASEGT. CDR3 residues: CASRRGLDKGGSPLHF. DNA of the CDR3: TGTGCCAGCCGGCGGGGCTTGGACAAGGGTGGTTCACCCCTCCACTTT.

In its sample, this clonotype was seen once. The chain joins TRBV6-1 to TRBJ2-1, with D maybe TRBD2 (5 bases). CDR1 and CDR2 from the germline V gene are MNHNS and SASEGT. This CDR3 is built from 13 residues. V was trimmed by 2 bases and J by 7 bases, leaving 9 bases between them. The DNA for the CDR3 is TGTGCCAGCAGTGAACTCGGGGTAAATGAGCAGTTCTTC. This translates into CASSELGVNEQFF.

This clonotype was counted only a few times. As DNA, the CDR3 is TGCGCCAGCAGCCCCGCGGGGGTCTCGGCTAACTATGGCTACACCTTC. Translating gives CASSPAGVSANYGYTF. The rearrangement joins TRBV5-1 to TRBJ1-2, with D perhaps matching TRBD1 (5 bases). This CDR3 is 16 amino acids long. V shed 4 bases and J shed 0 bases, with 16 bases lying between them. Germline V lookup: CDR1 SGHRS, CDR2 YFSETQ.

The chain joins TRBV6-1 to TRBJ2-1; D may match TRBD1 or TRBD2 (7 bases each). The germline gives CDR1 MNHNS, CDR2 SASEGT. Between the trimmed V and J ends, which lost 6 bases and 9 bases, there was a span of 18 bases. CDR3 length equals 14 residues. The DNA of the CDR3 is TGTGCCAGCAGACACCAGGGGGGGCGGAGTGAGCAGTTCTTC. Translation gives CASRHQGGRSEQFF.

This clonotype was seen at least ten times. The V gene is TRBV24-1, the J gene TRBJ2-1, with 8 bases matching TRBD1. The CDR3 is 16 residues long. CDR1 KGHDR and CDR2 SFDVKD come from the germline V gene. With 1 base clipped from V and 8 bases from J, the junction kept 9 bases outside the gene matches. The CDR3 DNA sequence: TGTGCCACCAGTGATTTCACCGGGACAGGAGGCTATGAGCAGTTCTTC. The encoded protein is CATSDFTGTGGYEQFF.

The chain is built from TRBV18 and TRBJ1-3; D may be TRBD1 (5 bases). Germline assignment: CDR1 KGHSH and CDR2 LQKENI. The V gene lost 3 bases and the J gene lost 2 bases, with 11 bases spanning the gap. CDR3 size: 15 residues. The CDR3 DNA is TGTGCCAGCTCACCGGGGGAGACAACTGGAAACACCATATATTTT. Its protein is CASSPGETTGNTIYF.

This clonotype was found a few times. V is TRBV28 and J is TRBJ1-2, with D possibly TRBD1 on 5 matching bases. CDR1 MDHEN and CDR2 SYDVKM come from the germline V gene. V was clipped by 6 bases and J by 4 bases, with 21 bases between them. The CDR3 spans 16 residues. For the CDR3, the DNA is TGTGCCAGCAGGTCACCCGAATCGGGACCGAGCTATGGCTACACCTTC. This encodes CASRSPESGPSYGYTF.

In its sample, this clonotype was seen many times. The gene calls are TRBV4-1 and TRBJ2-7; possibly TRBD2 for D (6 bases). The CDR3 is 13 amino acids. In germline, CDR1 is MGHRA, CDR2 YSYEKL. Trimming took off 6 bases at V and 2 bases at J, with 11 bases between the two ends. This CDR3 is CASRGGATYEQYF. In DNA, the CDR3 is TGCGCCAGCAGGGGGGGAGCCACCTACGAGCAGTACTTC.

The V call is TRBV2, the J call TRBJ1-1; 7 bases align to TRBD1. The ends lost 7 bases at V and 0 bases at J; junction bases unmatched: 8. Germline values: CDR1 SNHLY, CDR2 FYNNEI. The CDR3 loop spans 15 amino acids. The chain's CDR3 is CASIFGDRVNTEAFF. In DNA, the CDR3 is TGTGCCAGCATTTTCGGTGACAGGGTGAACACTGAAGCTTTCTTT.

This chain uses TRBV2 with TRBJ2-7; 8 positions agree with TRBD1. The V gene end was trimmed by 1 base and the J gene end by 0 bases; junction bases not matched to a gene: 5. The CDR3 length is 16 residues. Germline V gene data show CDR1 as SNHLY and CDR2 as FYNNEI. DNA for the CDR3: TGTGCCAGCAGTGAAGGAAACAGGGGGGTCTCCTACGAGCAGTACGTC. Its translation is CASSEGNRGVSYEQYV.

This clonotype was counted ten times or more. The chain is built from TRBV5-6 and TRBJ2-1; D is uncertain. The V gene's germline CDR1 is SGHDT and CDR2 YYEEEE. The V and J ends lost 3 bases and 6 bases respectively, with 7 bases between them. This CDR3 contains 12 residues. The CDR3, as DNA: TGTGCCAGCAGCTATTTGGGCAATGAGCAGTTCTTC. Its protein product is CASSYLGNEQFF.

There are a few counts of this clonotype. The chain employs TRBV5-1 and TRBJ2-3, with D perhaps given as TRBD1 or TRBD2 (5 bases each). Germline V gives CDR1 SGHRS, CDR2 YFSETQ. V dropped 4 bases and J dropped 1 base, with 7 bases sitting between them. The CDR3 is 13 amino acids. The chain's CDR3 is CASSMGGTDTQYF. CDR3 coding DNA: TGCGCCAGCAGCATGGGGGGCACAGATACGCAGTATTTT.

A few counts support this clonotype. This chain links TRBV12-3 or TRBV12-4 with TRBJ2-1, with 7 positions matching TRBD1. The CDR3 covers 17 residues. V lost 5 bases to trimming and J lost 2 bases; unmatched junction nucleotides: 12. The CDR3 sequence: CASSPRTTGAPYNEQFF. CDR3 coding DNA: TGTGCCAGCAGTCCCAGGACAACAGGGGCCCCCTACAATGAGCAGTTCTTC.

At least ten counts were recorded for this clonotype. This sequence joins TRBV28 and TRBJ1-4; D not resolved. With 1 base removed from V and 8 bases from J, the gap between germline ends came to 11 bases. Germline loops: CDR1 MDHEN, CDR2 SYDVKM. This CDR3 spans 14 amino acids. Here the CDR3 reads CASSLSAPREKLFF. CDR3 in DNA: TGTGCCAGCAGTTTATCAGCACCTCGCGAAAAACTGTTTTTT. The whole variable domain, filled in from reference TRBV28 and TRBJ1-4, reads DVKVTQSSRYLVKRTGEKVFLECVQDMDHENMFWYRQDPGLGLRLIYFSYDVKMKEKGDIPEGYSVSREKKERFSLILESASTNQTSMYLCASSLSAPREKLFFGSGTQLSVL.

V is TRBV5-1 and J is TRBJ2-3, with a possible D match to TRBD1 (5 bases). The CDR3 is 15 residues long. Germline V gene data show CDR1 as SGHRS and CDR2 as YFSETQ. The V gene lost 1 base and the J gene lost 2 bases, with 11 bases spanning the gap. The CDR3 sequence: CASSLYRPDTDTQYF. In nucleotides, the CDR3 is TGCGCCAGCAGCTTGTACAGGCCGGACACAGATACGCAGTATTTT.

In its sample, this clonotype was seen many times. The chain joins TRBV14 to TRBJ2-2; D gene uncertain. The V end was cut by 0 bases, the J end by 2 bases, with 4 bases between. Looked up from germline, CDR1 is SGHDN and CDR2 is FVKESK. The CDR3 has 14 amino acids. DNA for the CDR3: TGTGCCAGCAGCCAAGATTACAACACCGGGGAGCTGTTTTTT. This translates into CASSQDYNTGELFF.

This clonotype was recorded a few times. The J gene is TRBJ1-1, the V gene TRBV5-1; the match to TRBD1 covers 7 bases. Unmatched junction bases numbered 4, after V lost 4 bases and J lost 4 bases. Germline V lookup: CDR1 SGHRS, CDR2 YFSETQ. CDR3 length equals 13 residues. The CDR3 coding sequence is TGCGCCAGCAGCCTGACAGGGCTCACTGAAGCTTTCTTT. It is translated as CASSLTGLTEAFF.

In its sample, this clonotype was seen a few times. The J gene is TRBJ2-1, the V gene TRBV20-1; 11 nucleotides line up with TRBD2. Germline V CDR1 and CDR2: DFQATT, SNEGSKA (reference sequence). The CDR3 is 18 residues long. Losses at the gene ends were 5 bases for V and 0 bases for J; bases not matched to a gene: 12. CDR3 bases: TGCAGTGCTCGAAGACGGACTAGCGGGTCGAGCTCCTACAATGAGCAGTTCTTC. It specifies CSARRRTSGSSSYNEQFF.

This clonotype was counted only a few times. This rearrangement joins TRBV20-1 to TRBJ1-5, with D maybe TRBD1 (6 bases). The CDR3 sequence is 12 residues long. The germline V gene has CDR1 DFQATT and CDR2 SNEGSKA (reference sequence). V lost 4 bases and J lost 2, with 6 bases in between. The CDR3: CSATGGNQPQHF. CDR3 nucleotides: TGCAGTGCTACAGGGGGCAATCAGCCCCAGCATTTT.

This clonotype was detected only a few times. The rearrangement links TRBV12-3 or TRBV12-4 to TRBJ1-2; 9 bases agree with TRBD1. With 3 bases clipped from V and 5 bases from J, the junction kept 7 bases outside the gene matches. The CDR3 length is 15 residues. The CDR3 here is CASSFRDRVLYGYTF. In DNA, the CDR3 is TGTGCCAGCAGTTTTAGGGACAGGGTGTTGTATGGCTACACCTTC.

This clonotype was observed a few times. The V call is TRBV11-2, the J call TRBJ2-1; a possible D gene is TRBD2 (6 bases). V was trimmed by 5 bases and J by 5 bases, leaving 13 bases between them. The CDR3 sequence is 14 residues long. The germline CDR1 and CDR2 sequences are SGHAT and FQNNGV. The CDR3 sequence: CASSGLAADNEQFF. CDR3 DNA: TGTGCCAGCAGCGGCTTAGCGGCGGACAATGAGCAGTTCTTC. The variable domain in full, with the rest retrieved from reference TRBV11-2 and TRBJ2-1, is EAGVAQSPRYKIIEKRQSVAFWCNPISGHATLYWYQQILGQGPKLLIQFQNNGVVDDSQLPKDRFSAERLKGVDSTLKIQPAKLEDSAVYLCASSGLAADNEQFFGPGTRLTVL.

This clonotype was detected only a few times. At one end, the junction sequence differs from germline, possibly due to a read error. This chain joins TRBV10-3 and TRBJ1-2, with 9 bases aligning to TRBD1. The CDR3 extends over 19 amino acids. Germline V lookup: CDR1 ENHRY, CDR2 SYGVKD. CDR3 nucleotide sequence: TGTGCCATCAGCTACCCCCGGGGACAGGGCTCCGCCGAGTCTTATGGGTACACCTTC. Translation: CAISYPRGQGSAESYGYTF.

This clonotype has only a few counts. The chain carries TRBV11-2 and TRBJ2-5; a weak D match, TRBD2 (6 bases). Germline V gives CDR1 SGHAT, CDR2 FQNNGV. The CDR3 runs 15 residues. The germline V and J ends were trimmed by 4 bases and 5 bases, with 17 bases remaining between them. In nucleotides, the CDR3 is TGTGCCAGCAGCTCAAATCTGGGGAGGATGGAGACCCAGTACTTC. The encoded protein is CASSSNLGRMETQYF.

This clonotype was seen a handful of times. V usage is TRBV7-2 and J usage is TRBJ1-5; no firm D call. The V gene's germline CDR1 is SGHTA and CDR2 FQGNSA. The CDR3 sequence is 15 residues long. V was pared by 2 bases and J by 3 bases, with 11 bases between. The CDR3 loop reads CASSLNWLINQPQHF. The CDR3 DNA reads as TGTGCCAGCAGCTTAAATTGGCTGATCAATCAGCCCCAGCATTTT.

This chain uses TRBV4-1 with TRBJ2-1; no clear D. Germline V gene data show CDR1 as MGHRA and CDR2 as YSYEKL. This CDR3 spans 17 amino acids. The V and J ends lost 1 base and 0 bases respectively, with 13 bases between them. CDR3 amino acids: CASSQVLPPSSYNEQFF. The DNA of the CDR3 is TGCGCCAGCAGCCAAGTCCTTCCGCCGAGCTCCTACAATGAGCAGTTCTTC.